Listed below are T cell receptor beta chains from one sample, sequenced in a study of T cell repertoires in cytomegalovirus infection. Each CDR3 protein is one row after TCRdb ran MiXCR on the reads. The sample has approximately 990,000 distinct CDR3 sequences; about a third are singletons. Antigens for these TCRs are unknown. This material consisted of cultured CD8+ T cells from PBMCs, taken from culture after CMV antigen stimulation. The receptors derive from a human donor in good health (CMV status not recorded). Some clones in this sample may be carry-over from other donors' samples. CDR3s include the opening cysteine and the closing phenylalanine or tryptophan.

CATLWRFRSYEQYF,TRBJ2-7,14,TRBV6-1
CSVEAGFDEKLFF,TRBJ1-4,13,TRBV29-1
CANSLVSSGGARSGTDTQYF,TRBJ2-3,20,TRBV7-2
CASSPPTRANTEAFF,TRBJ1-1,15,TRBV7-4
CASWDSYTGELFF,TRBJ2-2,13,TRBV7-6
CASSLEMTGATNEKLFF,TRBJ1-4,17,TRBV7-9
CASSLWGTGGNEQFF,TRBJ2-1,15,TRBV11-2
CASSLSRGWNQPQHF,TRBJ1-5,15,TRBV7-6
CASSLDTFNSPFHF,TRBJ1-6,14,TRBV5-1
CASSIEPSRANLAKNIQYF,TRBJ2-4,19,TRBV19
CASSSLDRVNTGELFF,TRBJ2-2,16,TRBV12-3/TRBV12-4
CASSLEGVYGNTIYF,TRBJ1-3,15,TRBV7-2
CASSAERGRFYEQYF,TRBJ2-7,15,TRBV19
CASSFEGTASSYGYTF,TRBJ1-2,16,TRBV5-1
CASTSGPPEPQHF,TRBJ1-5,13,TRBV27
CASSPDPPPVNTEAFF,TRBJ1-1,16,TRBV6-5
CASSYSRVEAFF,TRBJ1-1,12,TRBV6-2/TRBV6-3
CASSSRHQNEQFF,TRBJ2-1,13,TRBV6-8
CASSQVQGALNEQFF,TRBJ2-1,15,TRBV4-1
CPSRIQGAGTGELFF,TRBJ2-2,15,TRBV28
CASSPTGEVTEAFF,TRBJ1-1,14,TRBV12-3/TRBV12-4
CASSIRDRGRTGELFF,TRBJ2-2,16,TRBV28
CASPWTNTEAFF,TRBJ1-1,12,TRBV2
CASSPTDQNTEAFF,TRBJ1-1,14,TRBV6-2/TRBV6-3
CASLDTVVGGYTF,TRBJ1-2,13,TRBV9
CASSLTGIGGELFF,TRBJ2-2,14,TRBV28
CASWGSRNGYTF,TRBJ1-2,12,TRBV25-1
CASSLEGLGQLTDTQYF,TRBJ2-3,17,TRBV7-6
CASRAGRETQYF,TRBJ2-5,12,TRBV6-2/TRBV6-3
CASMTALEAFF,TRBJ1-1,11,TRBV19
CAITPEDWTEAFF,TRBJ1-1,13,TRBV10-3
CATSRDWGDIQETQYF,TRBJ2-5,16,TRBV15
CASTRRTGGNEKLFF,TRBJ1-4,15,TRBV19
CASSYLRTEAFF,TRBJ1-1,12,TRBV6-6
CASSWPGHNEQFF,TRBJ2-1,13,TRBV7-9
CASRSGGETQYF,TRBJ2-5,12,TRBV7-6
CASSLSVRTNTEAFF,TRBJ1-1,15,TRBV12-3/TRBV12-4
CASSYLTAMNTEAFF,TRBJ1-1,15,TRBV6-2/TRBV6-3
CATSDGTAFSGNTIYF,TRBJ1-3,16,TRBV15
CASSYSAPSGGVDTYNEQFF,TRBJ2-1,20,TRBV6-8
CASSQDTGDSGNTIYF,TRBJ1-3,16,TRBV4-1
CASSSGGAIHVWFF,TRBJ2-1,14,TRBV6-5
CASSRTSGGEQFF,TRBJ2-1,13,TRBV6-1
CASSLRIPPLTSYTGELFF,TRBJ2-2,19,TRBV11-2
CASSFGLIYEQYF,TRBJ2-7,13,TRBV12-3/TRBV12-4
CASTPVADSNEKLFF,TRBJ1-4,15,TRBV7-6
CASSYGPNTGELFF,TRBJ2-2,14,TRBV6-2/TRBV6-3
CASSERAGAQPQHF,TRBJ1-5,14,TRBV2